This T cell receptor beta chain was sequenced during a study of CD8+CD57+ T cells in acquired aplastic anemia. V shed 2 bases and J 4 bases; nucleotides not matched to a gene: 10. This CDR3 region has 17 residues. In germline, CDR1 is SGHDT, CDR2 YYEEEE. Genomic DNA acted as the template from which TCR beta VDJ combination and CDR3 sequence profiling were carried out. In TCRdb, the reads were re-called with MiXCR into one record per CDR3 protein. The top ten clones hold approximately 31% of a sample with approximately 45,000 distinct CDR3 sequences, about 73% of them seen once. This clonotype showed up many times.

The sequence was obtained from a human donor in good health, serving as a control. The chain employs TRBV5-6 and TRBJ2-2, with TRBD1 matching 8 bases. Sequencing input: sorted CD4+, CD8+, or CD8+CD57+ T cells (not recorded which) from PBMCs. The CDR3 loop is CASSLILRTGTTGELFF. The CDR3 coding sequence is TGTGCCAGCAGCTTAATACTAAGGACAGGGACCACCGGGGAGCTGTTTTTT.